The 19 T cell receptor beta chains below come from one sample, sequenced in a study of T cells after yellow fever vaccination. Each CDR3 protein gets one entry after TCRdb re-called the 5' RACE reads with MiXCR. The table lists 610,000 or so distinct CDR3 sequences, roughly 12% of them singletons. This sample comprised PBMCs, obtained on the day of the yellow fever booster vaccination. The receptor set was obtained from a man aged 25 to 45 who received the YFV17D yellow fever vaccine.

This clonotype was recorded a few times. This chain uses TRBV19 with TRBJ2-1; weak D call: TRBD2 (6 bases). The CDR3 length is 11 residues. Trimming pared 3 bases from V and 14 bases from J, leaving 11 bases between. CDR1 is LNHDA, CDR2 SQIVND, per germline (reference sequence). This CDR3 reads CASSIGGQEFF. The CDR3 region has the DNA TGTGCCAGTAGTATCGGGGGTCAGGAGTTCTTC.

The rearrangement joins TRBV27 to TRBJ1-6; D remains unclear. Trimming removed 6 bases at V and 13 bases at J, with 10 bases between. CDR3 length: 11 amino acids. Germline V CDR1 and CDR2: MNHEY, SMNVEV (reference sequence). The CDR3, as DNA: TGTGCCAGCAGCCGCGCGGGTCCCCTCCACTTT. This sequence encodes CASSRAGPLHF.

This clonotype was observed a few times. This chain links TRBV28 with TRBJ2-7; maybe TRBD1 (6 bases). Germline V gives CDR1 MDHEN, CDR2 SYDVKM. This CDR3 is built from 15 residues. Trimming cost V 6 bases and J 2 bases, with 17 bases left between them. As DNA, the CDR3 is TGTGCCAGCAGGAGACCCGGGACACAAACCTACGAGCAGTACTTC. Translation: CASRRPGTQTYEQYF. The variable domain in full, with the rest retrieved from reference TRBV28 and TRBJ2-7, is DVKVTQSSRYLVKRTGEKVFLECVQDMDHENMFWYRQDPGLGLRLIYFSYDVKMKEKGDIPEGYSVSREKKERFSLILESASTNQTSMYLCASRRPGTQTYEQYFGPGTRLTVT.

The chain uses TRBV12-3 or TRBV12-4 and TRBJ2-1; D remains ambiguous. V was pared by 6 bases and J by 8 bases, with 11 bases between. The CDR3 spans 12 residues. CDR3 nucleotide sequence: TGTGCCAGCAGAGTCTTGGTCTATGAGCAGTTCTTC. Translation gives CASRVLVYEQFF.

This chain uses TRBV6-1 with TRBJ2-5, with 12 positions matching TRBD1. Germline V gene lookup returns CDR1 MNHNS and CDR2 SASEGT. The CDR3 has 16 residues. After removal of 6 bases from V and 2 bases from J, the junction contained 7 bases not matched to a gene. The CDR3 here is CASRAGTGGPQETQYF. DNA of the CDR3: TGTGCCAGCAGGGCCGGGACAGGGGGCCCACAAGAGACCCAGTACTTC.

In its sample, this clonotype was seen a few times. The genes are TRBV6-6 and TRBJ1-1, with D hard to call. Germline V gene data show CDR1 as MNHNY and CDR2 as SVGAGI (reference sequence). The V gene lost 6 bases and the J gene lost 1 base, with 9 bases spanning the gap. CDR3 size: 13 residues. The CDR3 DNA follows: TGTGCCAGCAGAGGCAGCCAGAACACTGAAGCTTTCTTT. The encoded protein is CASRGSQNTEAFF.

This chain connects TRBV9 to TRBJ2-1, with 11 bases lining up with TRBD2. CDR1 and CDR2 from the germline V gene are SGDLS and YYNGEE. J lost 6 bases, V lost 1 base, and 0 bases had no gene match. The CDR3 is made up of 14 amino acids. The CDR3, as DNA: TGTGCCAGCAGCGTACTAGCGGGGGGCAATGAGCAGTTCTTC. It encodes CASSVLAGGNEQFF.

This clonotype was recorded only once. The junction departs from germline at one end; a sequencing error may be responsible. V and J are TRBV20-1 and TRBJ2-5; D ambiguous. Germline V gives CDR1 DFQATT, CDR2 SNEGSKA (reference sequence). There are 15 residues in the CDR3. In nucleotides, the CDR3 is TGCTGTGCTAGAGACTCTAGGACCGCGGAAGAGACCCAGTACTTC. This encodes CCARDSRTAEETQYF.

The chain is built from TRBV5-1 and TRBJ2-3, with 8 bases fitting TRBD1. The J segment lost 2 bases and the V segment lost 4 bases, leaving 12 bases of the junction unmatched. Germline V gene lookup returns CDR1 SGHRS and CDR2 YFSETQ. The CDR3 has 17 residues. CDR3: CASSRPGTGGPTDTQYF. The CDR3 region has the DNA TGCGCCAGCAGCCGACCAGGAACAGGGGGACCCACAGATACGCAGTATTTT.

This clonotype was seen a few times. The rearrangement uses TRBV29-1 and TRBJ1-2; 9 bases align to TRBD1. This CDR3 is 14 amino acids long. V gave up 5 bases and J gave up 5 bases; unmatched junction bases: 9. Germline V lookup: CDR1 SQVTM, CDR2 ANQGSEA. The CDR3 protein is CSVNRQGGGYGYTF. The CDR3 DNA reads TGCAGCGTTAACCGACAGGGGGGGGGGTATGGCTACACCTTC. The whole variable domain, filled in from reference TRBV29-1 and TRBJ1-2, reads SAVISQKPSRDICQRGTSLTIQCQVDSQVTMMFWYRQQPGQSLTLIATANQGSEATYESGFVIDKFPISRPNLTFSTLTVSNMSPEDSSIYLCSVNRQGGGYGYTFGSGTRLTVV.

The chain links TRBV6-5 to TRBJ1-1, with D perhaps TRBD1 (5 bases). The CDR3 contains 15 residues. Germline CDR1 reads MNHEY; CDR2 reads SVGAGI. Trimming pared 0 bases from V and 4 bases from J, leaving 12 bases between. The CDR3 is CASSYSGVRGTEAFF. CDR3 in DNA: TGTGCCAGCAGTTACTCAGGGGTTAGGGGCACTGAAGCTTTCTTT.

This clonotype came up a few times. J is TRBJ2-2 and V is TRBV11-2, with D unclear. This CDR3 contains 13 residues. Germline CDR1 reads SGHAT; CDR2 reads FQNNGV. V lost 0 bases and J 7 bases, leaving 6 bases between the germline ends. The CDR3 coding sequence is TGTGCCAGCAGCTTAGACATCGGCGGGGAGCTGTTTTTT. Translated, it gives CASSLDIGGELFF.

The rearrangement links TRBV15 to TRBJ2-1, with 8 bases fitting TRBD2. Germline V gives CDR1 LNHNV, CDR2 YYDKDF (reference sequence). The CDR3 sequence is 17 residues long. Trimming took 1 base from V and 0 from J; bases not matched to a gene: 5. The CDR3 region is CATSRGPGRGSYNEQFF. In DNA form, the CDR3 reads TGTGCCACCAGCAGAGGCCCCGGGAGGGGCTCCTACAATGAGCAGTTCTTC.

The chain carries TRBV20-1 and TRBJ2-3; 8 bases are shared with TRBD2. Germline CDR1 is DFQATT and CDR2 is SNEGSKA (reference sequence). V lost 3 bases to trimming and J lost 3 bases; unmatched junction nucleotides: 5. The CDR3 has 14 residues. The DNA of the CDR3 is TGCAGTGCTAGGAGCGGGAGAGGGACAGATACGCAGTATTTT. This gives the protein CSARSGRGTDTQYF.

This clonotype turned up a few times. This chain joins TRBV12-3 or TRBV12-4 and TRBJ1-1; D possibly corresponds to TRBD1 (5 bases). CDR3 length: 16 residues. V was cut by 1 base and J by 4 bases, with 16 bases left in between. The CDR3 sequence is CASSLVSARAGTEAFF. CDR3 DNA sequence: TGTGCCAGCAGTTTAGTTTCTGCCAGGGCCGGCACTGAAGCTTTCTTT.

This clonotype was counted only a few times. V and J are TRBV7-8 and TRBJ2-1; D gene unclear. V dropped 7 bases and J dropped 5 bases, with 18 bases sitting between them. Germline V gene lookup returns CDR1 SGHVS and CDR2 FQNEAQ. The CDR3 is 15 amino acids. This CDR3 reads CASNLGFWRNNEQFF. The CDR3 DNA reads TGTGCCAGCAACCTCGGATTTTGGCGAAACAATGAGCAGTTCTTC.

The CDR3 protein is CAISVSGEGTQYF. CDR3 bases: TGTGCCATCAGTGTGAGCGGGGAGGGGACCCAGTACTTC. V usage is TRBV10-3 and J usage is TRBJ2-5; 7 bases are a match to TRBD2. From germline, CDR1 is ENHRY and CDR2 SYGVKD. The junction had 6 bases not matched to a gene; V was cut back by 4 bases and J by 7 bases. The CDR3 runs to 13 residues.

The chain employs TRBV6-1 and TRBJ1-1, with TRBD1 as a possible D gene (6 bases). The CDR3 has 15 residues. Trimming took off 6 bases at V and 0 bases at J, with 14 bases between the two ends. CDR1 is MNHNS, CDR2 SASEGT, per germline. The CDR3 coding sequence is TGTGCCAGCAGAAATTGGGGGGGGCTGAACACTGAAGCTTTCTTT. It is translated as CASRNWGGLNTEAFF.

The chain has TRBV18 and TRBJ2-5, with D unclear. The CDR3 is 13 residues long. Between the trimmed V and J ends, which lost 3 bases and 2 bases, there was a span of 7 bases. Germline loops: CDR1 KGHSH, CDR2 LQKENI. In nucleotides, the CDR3 is TGTGCCAGCTCACCGAACCTTCAAGAGACCCAGTACTTC. It translates to CASSPNLQETQYF.